Detailed here is one T cell receptor (beta chain). V lost 4 bases to trimming and J lost 6 bases, with 18 bases between them. This CDR3 contains 15 residues. Germline CDR1 and CDR2: SGHAT and FQNNGV. The data belong to a study of technical replicates of blood from several donors. TCRdb's table, derived via immunoSEQ multiplex PCR, lists solely in-frame clones and lacks some. The sample records more than 65,000 clones, 90% to 96% being singletons. The TCR originated in a human donor in good health. This chain joins TRBV11-2 and TRBJ1-2; TRBD1 might be the D (6 bases). Material for sequencing was T cells isolated from PBMCs. The chain's CDR3 is CASSSLTGIGNGYTF. In DNA form, the CDR3 reads TGTGCCAGCAGCTCGTTGACAGGAATTGGAAATGGCTACACCTTC.